This T cell receptor (beta chain) was profiled in a study of blood T cell repertoires in COVID-19 (TCRdb year 2020). At the level of the whole study: Collaborator samples came from the United States, Italy and Spain and covered acute and convalescent phases of COVID-19. The prospective study material was composed of cDNA or gDNA derived from T cells, B-cell-depleted T cells, or PBMCs. Nearly every sample came with metadata listing a de-identified subject ID, COVID-19 status, age in years and sex. The dataset comprised deeply sampled blood TCRbeta repertoires from subjects exposed to, actively infected with, or recovered from COVID-19. Samples came from the ongoing ImmuneRACE study (first 160 participants) plus 1,254 subjects from 6 global collaborators. Where HLA class I and class II types were available, the types were taken from metadata supplied by the sample provider, not from assay-based typing. The repertoires were made available in a free public database intended to serve as a resource for research on the immune response to SARS-CoV-2. Here is what the overall study found, with its caveats: How much clinical and demographic metadata was included differed by source and by participant, and the metadata was provided uncurated.

Comment on this clone: No antigen is known for it. Base qualities are not at hand, and no much larger clone is one base apart.

V loses 7 bases of germline sequence and J loses 8 bases, and the interval between the two ends is 23 bases. The cysteine opens and the phenylalanine closes a CDR3 of 15 amino acids. The entry retains the CDR3 DNA only, 45 bases that are in frame from base 1. Based on the germline V gene, the CDR1 and CDR2 sequences are MDHEN and SYDVKM. TCRbeta CDR3 regions were amplified from genomic DNA using the immunoSEQ Assay, a bias-controlled multiplex PCR. In the authors' own workflow: Nucleated cell counts per sample were estimated from amplification of reference gene primers within the assay. To quantify the absolute abundance of each unique TCRbeta CDR3 rearrangement, sequence reads were collapsed and filtered. Productive Simpson clonality was computed per sample as the square root of Simpson's diversity index over productive rearrangements. TCRdb holds this immuneACCESS table with in-frame rearrangements only. Some clones are missing; in checked studies, unresolved V genes explain under half, and the rest has no known cause. V, J and clone size are taken as reported in that table, and D and trimming were inferred from the DNA itself. Here the sample has some 150,000 clones; about four fifths occur a single time. The biggest ten clones account for more than 7.5% of the sample.

Collaborating institutions collected whole blood in K2EDTA tubes following their own protocols. For TCRbeta analysis, collaborator samples were shipped as frozen whole blood, as isolated PBMCs, or as DNA extracted from either sample type. The material sequenced was peripheral blood. The source is a woman in her sixties or seventies with active or convalescent COVID-19. The V and J segments used are TRBV28 and TRBJ1-2, with the identity of the D gene unclear. For the CDR3, the sequence is CASIFSLGGFGGYTF. The nucleotide sequence reads TGTGCCAGCATTTTCAGTTTAGGAGGTTTTGGAGGCTACACCTTC.